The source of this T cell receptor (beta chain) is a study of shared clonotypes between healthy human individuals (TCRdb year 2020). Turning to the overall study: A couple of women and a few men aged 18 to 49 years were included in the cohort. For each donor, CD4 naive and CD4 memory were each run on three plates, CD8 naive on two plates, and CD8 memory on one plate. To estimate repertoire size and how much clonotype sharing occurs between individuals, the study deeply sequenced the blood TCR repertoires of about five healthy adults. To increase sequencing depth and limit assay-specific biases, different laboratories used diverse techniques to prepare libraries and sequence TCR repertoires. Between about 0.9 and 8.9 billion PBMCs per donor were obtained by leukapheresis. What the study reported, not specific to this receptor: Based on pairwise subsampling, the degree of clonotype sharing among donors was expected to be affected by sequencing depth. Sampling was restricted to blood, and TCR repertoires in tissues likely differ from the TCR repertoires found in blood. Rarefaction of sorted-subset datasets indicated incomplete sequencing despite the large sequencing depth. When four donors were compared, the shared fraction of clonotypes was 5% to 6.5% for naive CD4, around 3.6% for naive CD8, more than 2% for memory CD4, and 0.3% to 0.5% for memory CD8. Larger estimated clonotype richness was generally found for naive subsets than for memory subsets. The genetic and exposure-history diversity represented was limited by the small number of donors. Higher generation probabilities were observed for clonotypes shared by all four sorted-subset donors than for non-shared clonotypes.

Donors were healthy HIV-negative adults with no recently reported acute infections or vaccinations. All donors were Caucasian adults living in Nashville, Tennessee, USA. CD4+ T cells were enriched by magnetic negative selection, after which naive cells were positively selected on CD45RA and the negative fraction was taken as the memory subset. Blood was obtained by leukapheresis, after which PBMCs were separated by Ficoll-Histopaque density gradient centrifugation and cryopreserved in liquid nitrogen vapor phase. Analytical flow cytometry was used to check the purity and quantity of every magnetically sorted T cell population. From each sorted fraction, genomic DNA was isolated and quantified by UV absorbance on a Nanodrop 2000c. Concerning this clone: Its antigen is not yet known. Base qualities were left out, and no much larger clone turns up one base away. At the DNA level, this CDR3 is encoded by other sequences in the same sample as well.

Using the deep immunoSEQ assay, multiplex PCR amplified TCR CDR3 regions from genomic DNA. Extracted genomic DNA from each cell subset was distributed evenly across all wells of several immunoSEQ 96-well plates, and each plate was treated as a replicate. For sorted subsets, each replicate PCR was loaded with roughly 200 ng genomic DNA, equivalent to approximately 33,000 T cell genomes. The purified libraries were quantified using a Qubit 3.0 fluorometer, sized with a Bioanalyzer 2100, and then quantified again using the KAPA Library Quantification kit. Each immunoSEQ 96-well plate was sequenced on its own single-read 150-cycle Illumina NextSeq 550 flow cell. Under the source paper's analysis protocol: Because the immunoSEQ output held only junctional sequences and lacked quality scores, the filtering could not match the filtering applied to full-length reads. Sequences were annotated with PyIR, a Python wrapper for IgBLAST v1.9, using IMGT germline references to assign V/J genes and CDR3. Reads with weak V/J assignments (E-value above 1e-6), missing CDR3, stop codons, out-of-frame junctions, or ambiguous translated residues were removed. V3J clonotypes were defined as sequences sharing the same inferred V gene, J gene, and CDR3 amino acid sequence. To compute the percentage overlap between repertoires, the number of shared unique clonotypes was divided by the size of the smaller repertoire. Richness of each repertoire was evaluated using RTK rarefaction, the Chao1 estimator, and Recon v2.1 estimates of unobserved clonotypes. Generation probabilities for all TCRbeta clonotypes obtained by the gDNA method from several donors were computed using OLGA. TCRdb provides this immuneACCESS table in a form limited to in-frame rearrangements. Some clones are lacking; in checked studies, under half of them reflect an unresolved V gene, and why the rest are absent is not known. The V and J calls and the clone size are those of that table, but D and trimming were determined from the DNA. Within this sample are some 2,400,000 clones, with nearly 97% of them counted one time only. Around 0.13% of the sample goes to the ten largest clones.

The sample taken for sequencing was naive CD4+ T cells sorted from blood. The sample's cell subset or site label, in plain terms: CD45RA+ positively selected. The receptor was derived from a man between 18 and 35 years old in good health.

The nucleotide sequence is given as TGTGCCAGCAGCTTAGCAGGAAGGCTGAACACTGAAGCTTTCTTT. Its amino acids are CASSLAGRLNTEAFF. The chain couples TRBV7-2 to TRBJ1-1; no D gene can be assigned with confidence. CDR1 and CDR2, looked up from the germline V gene, are SGHTA and FQGNSA. V lost 0 bases and J lost 0 bases; the stretch between them is 8 bases long. The CDR3, cysteine through phenylalanine, is 15 amino acids long. Of all the DNA, just the CDR3 is kept, 45 bases in frame from base 1.